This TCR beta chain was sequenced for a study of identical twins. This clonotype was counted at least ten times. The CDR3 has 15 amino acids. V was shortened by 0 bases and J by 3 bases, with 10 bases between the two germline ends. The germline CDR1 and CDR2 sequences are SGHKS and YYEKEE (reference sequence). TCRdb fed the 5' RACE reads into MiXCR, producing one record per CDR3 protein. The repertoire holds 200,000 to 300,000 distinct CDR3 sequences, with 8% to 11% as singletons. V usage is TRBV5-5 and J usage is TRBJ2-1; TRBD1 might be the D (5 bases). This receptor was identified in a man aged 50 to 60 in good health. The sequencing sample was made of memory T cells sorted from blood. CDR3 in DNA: TGTGCCAGCAGCTTGGGTCAGGGTTACTACAATGAGCAGTTCTTC. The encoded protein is CASSLGQGYYNEQFF.